This TCR beta chain was captured in a study of tumor and adjacent non-tumor tissue in lung cancer. About the research overall: There were about 12 adenocarcinoma, 2 squamous cell carcinoma and 1 small cell lung cancer cases. Each sample yielded around 4 million productive TCRbeta reads on average. Study-wide points: Tumor tissue had significantly higher TCR diversity than normal lung. In normal lung, the top 100 clones were significantly more dominant than in tumor.

The template was RNA from unsorted bulk tissue. More than 3 cm separated this lung sample from the edge of the tumor. The library came from three nested PCR rounds adapted from ARM-PCR protocols. MiXCR, run by TCRdb on the multiplex PCR reads, gives a single entry per CDR3 protein. The sample contains 98,000 or so distinct CDR3 sequences, 75% to 85% of which appear only once. On this clonotype itself: Its target is not known. A junction end diverges from the germline sequence, so it may reflect a read error.

Sequenced: distant non-tumor lung tissue. The source of this sequence is a man aged 60 to 75 with small cell lung cancer.

The CDR3 loop is CANSSVANTGELFF. DNA for the CDR3: TGTGCCAACAGTTCCGTCGCGAACACCGGGGAGCTGTTCTTT. The V call is TRBV5-4, the J call TRBJ2-2; weak D call: TRBD2 (5 bases). Per the germline V gene, CDR1 is SGHNT and CDR2 is YYREEE (reference sequence). The CDR3 is made up of 14 amino acids.